The next 12 T cell receptor beta chains were all read from a single sample in a study of blood T cell repertoires in COVID-19. The assay was immunoSEQ multiplex PCR, and TCRdb's table has in-frame clones only and misses some. The sample holds some 300,000 clones, 89% seen once. Sample: PBMCs or T cells enriched from blood (not recorded which). All receptors derive from a woman aged 45-65 years who had been exposed to COVID-19.

The chain recombines TRBV29-1 with TRBJ1-2; 10 bases are a match to TRBD1. CDR3 size: 14 residues. Germline trimming cut 4 bases from V and 3 bases from J; bases unmatched to any gene: 5. Looked up from germline, CDR1 is SQVTM and CDR2 is ANQGSEA. DNA for the CDR3: TGCAGCGTTGGAACCGGGACAGGGGACTATGGCTACACCTTC. It yields the protein CSVGTGTGDYGYTF.

J is TRBJ2-5 and V is TRBV18, with TRBD1 identical over 8 bases. Trimming took 3 bases from V and 5 from J; bases not matched to a gene: 8. Looked up from germline, CDR1 is KGHSH and CDR2 is LQKENI. CDR3 length: 15 amino acids. The CDR3 nucleotides are TGTGCCAGCTCACCCCCGACAGGGGATTGGGAGACCCAGTACTTC. It is translated as CASSPPTGDWETQYF.

This clone came up once. The rearrangement joins TRBV6-5 to TRBJ2-3; 10 nucleotides match TRBD2. The germline CDR1 and CDR2 sequences are MNHEY and SVGAGI. V dropped 6 bases and J dropped 2; count of bases not matched to a gene: 5. This CDR3 region has 15 residues. The CDR3 is CASRLTSGYTDTQYF. The CDR3 nucleotides are TGTGCCAGCAGATTGACTAGCGGGTACACAGATACGCAGTATTTT.

The chain has TRBV6-1 and TRBJ1-2; D not resolved. The ends were cut back, 0 bases at V and 2 bases at J, with 7 bases in the middle. Germline V CDR1 and CDR2: MNHNS, SASEGT. The CDR3 runs to 14 residues. The CDR3 sequence: CASSEASGNYGYTF. CDR3 DNA sequence: TGTGCCAGCAGTGAAGCATCCGGGAACTATGGCTACACCTTC.

This chain uses TRBV5-1 with TRBJ1-1, with 9 bases lining up with TRBD1. V gave up 4 bases and J gave up 4 bases; unmatched junction bases: 8. Germline V gene data show CDR1 as SGHRS and CDR2 as YFSETQ. This CDR3 is built from 15 residues. CDR3 amino acids: CASSIQQGASTEAFF. DNA for the CDR3: TGCGCCAGCAGCATACAACAGGGGGCGAGCACTGAAGCTTTCTTT. Full variable domain (remainder filled in from reference TRBV5-1 and TRBJ1-1): KAGVTQTPRYLIKTRGQQVTLSCSPISGHRSVSWYQQTPGQGLQFLFEYFSETQRNKGNFPGRFSGRQFSNSRSEMNVSTLELGDSALYLCASSIQQGASTEAFFGQGTRLTVV.

The rearrangement links TRBV12-3 or TRBV12-4 to TRBJ1-1, with TRBD1 as a possible D gene (6 bases). V was pared by 1 base and J by 11 bases, with 14 bases between. The CDR3 covers 13 residues. CDR3 region: CASSLGLRGKAFF. Written as DNA, the CDR3 is TGTGCCAGCAGTTTAGGGTTGAGGGGGAAGGCTTTCTTT.

The rearrangement links TRBV3-1 (or the pseudogene TRBV3-2) to TRBJ2-5; maybe TRBD2 (6 bases). V lost 7 bases and J 7 bases, leaving 22 bases between the germline ends. Germline assignment: CDR1 LGHDT and CDR2 YNNKEL (reference sequence). The CDR3 consists of 15 residues. The CDR3, as DNA: TGTGCCAGCAACCCGGGGACTGAGAAAGGGGCGACCCAGTACTTC. Translation gives CASNPGTEKGATQYF.

The genes are TRBV6-5 and TRBJ1-1; D is ambiguous. V was clipped by 2 bases and J by 0 bases, with 13 bases between them. The germline gives CDR1 MNHEY, CDR2 SVGAGI. This CDR3 comprises 16 residues. CDR3 sequence reads: CASSYTGLGLNTEAFF. In DNA, the CDR3 is TGTGCCAGCAGTTACACCGGCCTAGGCTTGAACACTGAAGCTTTCTTT.

A remark on this clone: The same CDR3 arises from other DNA sequences in this sample as well. The V call is TRBV5-4, the J call TRBJ2-3; no firm D call. V lost 4 bases and J 2 bases, leaving 5 bases between the germline ends. CDR3 length: 12 amino acids. Germline V CDR1 and CDR2: SGHNT, YYREEE (reference sequence). For the CDR3, the DNA is TGTGCCAGCAGCCTTTACACAGATACGCAGTATTTT. Translating it yields CASSLYTDTQYF. Full variable domain (rest looked up from reference TRBV5-4 and TRBJ2-3): ETGVTQSPTHLIKTRGQQVTLRCSSQSGHNTVSWYQQALGQGPQFIFQYYREEENGRGNFPPRFSGLQFPNYSSELNVNALELDDSALYLCASSLYTDTQYFGPGTRLTVL.

The gene calls are TRBV20-1 and TRBJ2-5, with D perhaps matching TRBD1 (5 bases). V lost 3 bases to trimming and J lost 2 bases, with 16 bases between them. Germline V gene data show CDR1 as DFQATT and CDR2 as SNEGSKA (reference sequence). CDR3 length: 15 residues. The CDR3 protein is CSASPQTVGQETQYF. Written as DNA, the CDR3 is TGCAGTGCTAGTCCTCAGACAGTAGGACAAGAGACCCAGTACTTC.

The chain couples TRBV19 to TRBJ1-1; no firm D call. Trimming cost V 6 bases and J 2 bases, with 13 bases left between them. The CDR3 length is 14 residues. Germline assignment: CDR1 LNHDA and CDR2 SQIVND (reference sequence). CDR3 nucleotides: TGTGCCAGTAGGGGAGTCGTCGGTAACACTGAAGCTTTCTTT. This gives the protein CASRGVVGNTEAFF.

The V call is TRBV20-1, the J call TRBJ1-1; D is ambiguous. This CDR3 is 11 amino acids long. From germline, CDR1 is DFQATT and CDR2 SNEGSKA (reference sequence). V was shortened by 5 bases and J by 10 bases, with 14 bases between the two germline ends. The DNA of the CDR3 is TGCAGTGCTCGGGATCTCCGTACAGCTTTCTTT. This translates into CSARDLRTAFF.